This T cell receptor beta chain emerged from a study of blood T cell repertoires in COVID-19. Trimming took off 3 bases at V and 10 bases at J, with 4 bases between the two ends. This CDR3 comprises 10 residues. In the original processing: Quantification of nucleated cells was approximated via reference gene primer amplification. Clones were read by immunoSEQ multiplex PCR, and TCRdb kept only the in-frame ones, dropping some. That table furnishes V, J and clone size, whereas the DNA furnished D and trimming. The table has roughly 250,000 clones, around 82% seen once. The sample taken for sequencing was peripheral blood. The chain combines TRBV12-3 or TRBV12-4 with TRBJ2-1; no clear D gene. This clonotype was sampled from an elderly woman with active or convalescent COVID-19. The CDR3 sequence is CASSLGEQFF. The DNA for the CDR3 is TGTGCCAGCAGTTTGGGCGAGCAGTTCTTC.